The subject of this entry is one TCR beta chain. The sample is drawn from a study of cytomegalovirus exposure and HLA in healthy donors. The primer mix had 60 Vbeta and 13 Jbeta primers. Measured with immunoSEQ multiplex PCR; TCRdb has only the in-frame clones, and not every one. The data show about 64,000 clones, around 74% seen once. CDR1 is SGHDT and CDR2 is YYEEEE in the germline V gene. Trimming removed 4 bases from V and 4 bases from J, with 12 bases in between. The CDR3 length is 15 residues. The clonotype was recovered from a male donor in good health and CMV-seropositive. Sequenced material: PBMCs. V and J are TRBV5-6 and TRBJ2-6, with D perhaps matching TRBD1 (6 bases). CDR3 amino acids: CASSHQGNGANVLTF. CDR3 bases: TGTGCCAGCAGCCATCAGGGGAACGGGGCCAACGTCCTGACTTTC.